This T cell receptor (beta chain) emerged from a study of shared clonotypes between healthy human individuals. Study-level background: Three CD4 naive, three CD4 memory, two CD8 naive and one CD8 memory plate were used per donor. Study conclusions and caveats: The four-donor shared clonotypes exceeded non-shared clonotypes in generation probability, with non-shared ones scoring lower. Some naive CD4 clonotypes, 4% to 6%, turned up in common across a handful of donors.

The method was immunoSEQ multiplex PCR; TCRdb's version includes in-frame clones alone and lacks a portion of them. The repertoire holds over a million clones, with more than 75% as singletons. Only Caucasian adults living in Nashville, Tennessee made up the donor group. A word on this clone: Its antigen is not known.

Per germline, CDR1 WNHNN and CDR2 SYGVQD (reference sequence). This CDR3 comprises 15 residues. V lost 0 bases and J 8 bases, leaving 14 bases between the germline ends. Material for sequencing was memory CD4+ T cells from PBMCs. Subset reported: CD45RA-negative fraction. The chain has TRBV10-1 and TRBJ2-1; a possible D gene is TRBD2 (5 bases). The sequence came from a man between 18 and 35 years old in good health. Some clones in this sample may be carry-over from other donors' samples. CDR3 bases: TGCGCCAGCAGTGAGTCGGACGGGATCGTCGATGAGCAGTTCTTC. Protein: CASSESDGIVDEQFF.